This T cell receptor (beta chain) was captured by sequencing in a study of coeliac disease. The germline V gene has CDR1 MDHEN and CDR2 SYDVKM. The CDR3 has 11 amino acids. Trimming left V 11 bases short and J 6 bases short, with 14 bases between. Assay used: immunoSEQ multiplex PCR; TCRdb lists only in-frame clones, some missing. This table holds approximately 4,400 clones, 60% to 75% found once. The rearrangement uses TRBV28 and TRBJ2-7, with D possibly being TRBD2 (5 bases). The sample taken for sequencing was lymphocytes from the gut lamina propria. The TCR sequence derives from a woman aged 30 to 39 without celiac disease. The CDR3 here is CAVQRAAEQYF. CDR3 DNA: TGTGCCGTCCAGAGGGCGGCCGAGCAGTACTTC.